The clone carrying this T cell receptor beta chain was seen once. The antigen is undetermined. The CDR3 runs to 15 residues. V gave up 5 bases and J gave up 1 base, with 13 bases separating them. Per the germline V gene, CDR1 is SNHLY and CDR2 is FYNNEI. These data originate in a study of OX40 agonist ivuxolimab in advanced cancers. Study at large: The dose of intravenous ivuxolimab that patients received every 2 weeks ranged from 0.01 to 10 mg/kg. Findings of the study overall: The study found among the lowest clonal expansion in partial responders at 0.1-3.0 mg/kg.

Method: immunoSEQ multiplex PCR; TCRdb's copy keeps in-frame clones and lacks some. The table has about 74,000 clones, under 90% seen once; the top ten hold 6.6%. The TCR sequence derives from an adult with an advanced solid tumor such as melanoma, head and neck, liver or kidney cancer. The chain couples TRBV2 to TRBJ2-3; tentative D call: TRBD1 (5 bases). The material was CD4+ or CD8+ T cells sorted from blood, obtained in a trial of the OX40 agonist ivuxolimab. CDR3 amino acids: CASSRRVGGTDTQYF. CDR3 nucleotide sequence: TGTGCCAGCAGTCGGCGTGTAGGGGGCACAGATACGCAGTATTTT.